The 9 T cell receptor beta chains given below trace back to one sample, sequenced in a study of early T cells in non-severe SARS-CoV-2 infection. TCRdb re-called the 5' RACE reads through MiXCR, storing one row per CDR3 protein. The sample consists of 45,000 to 55,000 distinct CDR3 sequences, less than 15% of them appearing once. Sequenced: whole blood. The origin of the receptors is an adult who was a healthcare worker with PCR-confirmed SARS-CoV-2 infection or an uninfected control (not recorded which).

This clonotype has more than one count but fewer than ten. V and J are TRBV19 and TRBJ2-7, with D perhaps TRBD1 (6 bases). CDR1 and CDR2 (germline): LNHDA, SQIVND (reference sequence). Deletions cut 3 bases from V and 1 base from J, with 10 bases between. The CDR3 consists of 14 residues. The CDR3 reads CASSISDRSYEQYF. For the CDR3, the DNA is TGTGCCAGTAGTATCTCTGACAGGTCCTACGAGCAGTACTTC.

This clonotype was seen ten or more times. The rearrangement uses TRBV28 and TRBJ2-7, with 9 bases matching TRBD2. This CDR3 spans 15 amino acids. The V gene's germline CDR1 is MDHEN and CDR2 SYDVKM. J gave up 1 base and V 7 bases, and 8 bases lay outside the gene matches. DNA of the CDR3: TGTGCCAGCACCACACCCGGACTAGCGTCCTACGAGCAGTACTTC. Its translation: CASTTPGLASYEQYF.

This clonotype was counted ten times or more. The V gene is TRBV27, the J gene TRBJ2-5; 8 positions agree with TRBD2. With V trimmed by 2 bases and J by 7 bases, 3 bases remained unmatched. Germline-derived CDR1 and CDR2 are MNHEY and SMNVEV (reference sequence). The CDR3 length is 13 residues. As DNA, the CDR3 is TGTGCCAGCAGTTTAGGGACTAGTGGGACCCAGTACTTC. Its translation: CASSLGTSGTQYF.

This clonotype has at least ten counts. The CDR3: CASRPAPGGAFF. The CDR3 coding sequence is TGTGCCAGTAGACCGGCCCCAGGGGGAGCTTTCTTT. The rearrangement links TRBV19 to TRBJ1-1; 7 bases match TRBD1. Trimming at V came to 6 bases and at J to 10 bases, leaving 8 bases not matched to a gene. The germline gives CDR1 LNHDA, CDR2 SQIVND (reference sequence). The length of the CDR3 is 12 residues.

At least ten counts were recorded for this clonotype. This sequence joins TRBV29-1 and TRBJ1-1, with 8 bases matching TRBD1. Germline values: CDR1 SQVTM, CDR2 ANQGSEA. V shed 6 bases and J 0 bases; nucleotides not matched to a gene: 6. The CDR3 loop spans 14 amino acids. The CDR3 protein is CSVHRGTLNTEAFF. For the CDR3, the DNA is TGCAGCGTCCACAGGGGGACACTGAACACTGAAGCTTTCTTT.

This clonotype was detected ten times or more. The chain employs TRBV2 and TRBJ1-6; the D is unclear. With 2 bases removed from V and 7 bases from J, the gap between germline ends came to 6 bases. The CDR3 is 13 residues long. The V gene's germline CDR1 is SNHLY and CDR2 FYNNEI. Written as DNA, the CDR3 is TGTGCCAGCAGTGAACTTTGGAATTCACCCCTCCACTTT. This codes for CASSELWNSPLHF.

The J gene is TRBJ1-1, the V gene TRBV30, with unresolved D. Germline V CDR1 and CDR2: GTSNPN, SVGIG (reference sequence). This CDR3 contains 13 residues. V lost 0 bases to trimming and J lost 2 bases, with 7 bases between them. CDR3 sequence: CAWSVFINTEAFF. In nucleotides, the CDR3 is TGTGCCTGGAGTGTTTTTATTAACACTGAAGCTTTCTTT.

This clonotype turned up a few times. The V call is TRBV29-1, the J call TRBJ2-3; D may correspond to TRBD1 or TRBD2 (6 bases each). The CDR3 consists of 12 residues. The V end was cut by 7 bases, the J end by 2 bases, with 10 bases between. CDR1 and CDR2 from the germline V gene are SQVTM and ANQGSEA. CDR3 sequence reads: CSAGAFTDTQYF. CDR3 DNA sequence: TGCAGCGCGGGGGCCTTCACAGATACGCAGTATTTT.

This clonotype was seen a few times. The chain links TRBV20-1 to TRBJ1-6; D unresolved. V was shortened by 6 bases and J by 6 bases, with 9 bases between the two germline ends. CDR3 length equals 12 residues. Germline CDR1 and CDR2: DFQATT and SNEGSKA (reference sequence). CDR3 protein: CSAVESNSPLHF. The CDR3 DNA reads as TGCAGTGCGGTAGAATCTAATTCACCCCTCCACTTT.